This T cell receptor (beta chain) was sequenced for a study of cytomegalovirus exposure and HLA in healthy donors. Study-wide background: Most genotyped donors, around 86% of fewer than 400, had Caucasian-associated genetic ancestry.

This CDR3 contains 14 residues. V lost 1 base and J 2 bases, leaving 7 bases between the germline ends. Germline V gene lookup returns CDR1 SGHTA and CDR2 FQGNSA. Primers for the PCR totalled 60 Vbeta and 13 Jbeta. Measured with immunoSEQ multiplex PCR; TCRdb has only the in-frame clones, and not every one. The table lists about 140,000 clones, 65% to 80% of them singletons. The sample was PBMCs. This receptor was identified in a woman in her 30s in good health and CMV-seronegative. The V and J genes are TRBV7-2 and TRBJ2-3, with D uncertain. The CDR3 DNA reads TGTGCCAGCAGCTTAGGGCCATCCACAGATACGCAGTATTTT. As protein: CASSLGPSTDTQYF.